The 26 T cell receptor beta chains reported below all come from one sample, sequenced in a study of T cell repertoires in cytomegalovirus infection. No antigen has been identified for these receptors. TCRdb redid the calling of the reads with MiXCR, one entry per CDR3 protein. This sample has some 920,000 distinct CDR3 sequences, with roughly 31% found just once. Sequences were derived from cultured CD8+ T cells from PBMCs, sampled from culture after CMV antigen stimulation. The origin of the receptors is a human donor in good health (CMV status not recorded). Some clones in this sample may be carry-over from other donors' samples.

This clonotype has at least ten counts. The gene calls are TRBV7-2 and TRBJ2-5, with D perhaps TRBD1 (5 bases). CDR1 SGHTA and CDR2 FQGNSA come from the germline V gene. V lost 5 bases to trimming and J lost 4 bases, with 11 bases between them. CDR3 size: 13 residues. For the CDR3, the DNA is TGTGCCAGCAGCGTCCGGACACTAGAGACCCAGTACTTC. This translates into CASSVRTLETQYF.

This rearrangement joins TRBV6-5 to TRBJ1-3; the D is unclear. Germline values: CDR1 MNHEY, CDR2 SVGAGI. Trimming took off 6 bases at V and 0 bases at J, with 12 bases between the two ends. The CDR3 loop spans 15 amino acids. Here the CDR3 DNA reads TGTGCCAGCAGCAAGGCCCTTCACTCTGGAAACACCATATATTTT. Amino acid sequence: CASSKALHSGNTIYF.

The chain is built from TRBV4-1 and TRBJ1-1; D perhaps matches TRBD1 (6 bases). Germline CDR1 reads MGHRA; CDR2 reads YSYEKL. V was shortened by 1 base and J by 3 bases, with 24 bases between the two germline ends. CDR3 length equals 19 residues. The CDR3 DNA sequence: TGCGCCAGCAGCCAAGCCTTTTGGGGGGATGCGGGGGCGGACACTGAAGCTTTCTTT. Encoded protein: CASSQAFWGDAGADTEAFF.

This clonotype was seen a few times. The chain couples TRBV6-1 to TRBJ1-6; D not resolved. The germline V and J ends were trimmed by 3 bases and 4 bases, with 10 bases remaining between them. There are 15 residues in the CDR3. In germline, CDR1 is MNHNS, CDR2 SASEGT. CDR3 sequence (DNA): TGTGCCAGCAGTGATTACGTTTCATATAATTCACCCCTCCACTTT. It translates to CASSDYVSYNSPLHF.

This clonotype was counted between two and nine times. V gene TRBV9 combines with J gene TRBJ1-2; no clear D. There are 15 residues in the CDR3. The germline V gene encodes CDR1 SGDLS and CDR2 YYNGEE. V lost 0 bases, J lost 4 bases, and 13 bases lay in between. The CDR3 reads CASSVGLGAAYGYTF. The CDR3 DNA reads as TGTGCCAGCAGCGTAGGGCTGGGTGCAGCCTATGGCTACACCTTC.

J is TRBJ2-1 and V is TRBV12-3 or TRBV12-4; the D is unclear. Trimming left V 5 bases short and J 4 bases short, with 15 bases between. The CDR3 sequence is 15 residues long. The CDR3, as DNA: TGTGCCAGCAGTGCGGTAAATACAATATACAATGAGCAGTTCTTC. It encodes CASSAVNTIYNEQFF.

V gene TRBV5-6 combines with J gene TRBJ2-1; weak D call: TRBD2 (8 bases). This CDR3 is built from 15 residues. Deletions cut 2 bases from V and 6 bases from J, with 15 bases between. In germline, CDR1 is SGHDT, CDR2 YYEEEE. CDR3 nucleotides: TGTGCCAGCAGCTTCGGGAGGGGGCAGGTCAATGAGCAGTTCTTC. Protein: CASSFGRGQVNEQFF.

About this clonotype: Since a much larger clone is just one base distant, this may be a read error. The rearrangement links TRBV5-5 to TRBJ2-2; TRBD1 matches at 8 bases. V lost 9 bases, J lost 0 bases, and 10 bases stayed unmatched. CDR1 is SGHKS and CDR2 is YYEKEE in the germline V gene (reference sequence). The CDR3 covers 16 residues. Here the CDR3 DNA reads TGTGCCAACAGTCACGGACAGGGCACGAACACCGGGGAGCTGTTTTTT. The encoded protein is CANSHGQGTNTGELFF.

The chain combines TRBV10-2 with TRBJ2-2; D is undetermined. Trimming removed 0 bases at V and 6 bases at J, with 8 bases between. The CDR3 has 14 amino acids. Germline V lookup: CDR1 WSHSY, CDR2 SAAADI. Written as DNA, the CDR3 is TGCGCCAGCAGTGAGTCTTTCGGACCCGGGGAGCTGTTTTTT. It translates to CASSESFGPGELFF.

This chain uses TRBV24-1 with TRBJ2-1; a possible D gene is TRBD1 (6 bases). The CDR3 loop spans 15 amino acids. Germline loops: CDR1 KGHDR, CDR2 SFDVKD. Trimming cost V 7 bases and J 5 bases, with 17 bases left between them. CDR3 DNA: TGTGCCACCAGGACACCCCATTACAGGGACAATGAGCAGTTCTTC. Protein sequence: CATRTPHYRDNEQFF.

Only a few counts were recorded for this clonotype. This rearrangement joins TRBV2 to TRBJ2-1; the D is unclear. Trimming removed 8 bases at V and 2 bases at J, with 16 bases between. From germline, CDR1 is SNHLY and CDR2 FYNNEI. The CDR3 loop spans 15 amino acids. CDR3 in DNA: TGTGCCAGCTCGCTAGATGACTCCGCCTACAATGAGCAGTTCTTC. This encodes CASSLDDSAYNEQFF.

Only a few counts were recorded for this clonotype. This rearrangement joins TRBV6-6 to TRBJ2-1; 7 bases are a match to TRBD2. The CDR3 contains 13 residues. Germline-derived CDR1 and CDR2 are MNHNY and SVGAGI (reference sequence). V shed 5 bases and J 6 bases; nucleotides not matched to a gene: 4. This CDR3 is CASSAGTTNEQFF. The CDR3 nucleotides read TGTGCCAGCAGTGCCGGGACTACCAATGAGCAGTTCTTC.

This clonotype was seen ten or more times. The rearrangement uses TRBV7-2 and TRBJ2-3, with 13 nucleotides matching TRBD2. This CDR3 has 15 amino acids. The trim removed 1 base at V and 5 bases at J, leaving 0 bases unmatched. The V gene's germline CDR1 is SGHTA and CDR2 FQGNSA. The CDR3 nucleotides read TGTGCCAGCAGCTTAGGACTAGCGGGGGGAGATACGCAGTATTTT. Residues: CASSLGLAGGDTQYF.

This clonotype has just a few counts. The rearrangement links TRBV5-1 to TRBJ2-5; the D gene could be TRBD1 or TRBD2 (5 bases each). The CDR3 is made up of 15 amino acids. CDR1 SGHRS and CDR2 YFSETQ come from the germline V gene. Trimming left V 3 bases short and J 5 bases short, with 17 bases between. The CDR3 region is CASSYRDGTRETQYF. The CDR3 bases are TGCGCCAGCAGCTATAGGGACGGGACGAGGGAGACCCAGTACTTC.

CDR3 region: CASSETGGSYEQYF. The CDR3 coding sequence is TGTGCCAGCAGTGAGACAGGGGGATCCTACGAGCAGTACTTC. The genes are TRBV2 and TRBJ2-7; 9 bases fit TRBD1. The CDR3 has 14 residues. The ends lost 3 bases at V and 1 base at J; junction bases unmatched: 1. Germline loops: CDR1 SNHLY, CDR2 FYNNEI.

This clonotype was seen a handful of times. The rearrangement uses TRBV5-4 and TRBJ2-1, with a possible D match to TRBD2 (5 bases). Germline CDR1 SGHNT, CDR2 YYREEE (reference sequence). The CDR3 sequence is 12 residues long. V was shortened by 0 bases and J by 9 bases, with 7 bases between the two germline ends. This CDR3 reads CASSLAEGEQFF. The CDR3, as DNA: TGTGCCAGCAGCTTGGCAGAGGGTGAGCAGTTCTTC.

This clonotype has just a few counts. The V gene is TRBV7-9, the J gene TRBJ1-2, with a weak D call TRBD1 (6 bases). V gave up 7 bases and J gave up 6 bases, with 18 bases separating them. There are 14 residues in the CDR3. Germline V CDR1 and CDR2: SEHNR, FQNEAQ (reference sequence). The CDR3 spells CASTFLRQDDGYTF. The CDR3 DNA sequence: TGTGCCAGCACCTTCCTCCGACAGGACGATGGCTACACCTTC.

CDR3 region: CASSLDGITGELFF. The CDR3 DNA follows: TGTGCCAGCAGCTTGGATGGGATCACCGGGGAGCTGTTTTTT. The chain uses TRBV5-8 and TRBJ2-2; no definite D call. The CDR3 extends over 14 amino acids. V lost 0 bases to trimming and J lost 4 bases, with 7 bases between them. Germline V CDR1 and CDR2: SGHTS, YDEGEE.

This clonotype was observed a few times. This chain uses TRBV19 with TRBJ1-1, with D unclear. Deletions cut 7 bases from V and 5 bases from J, with 20 bases between. Germline V gene data show CDR1 as LNHDA and CDR2 as SQIVND (reference sequence). The CDR3 is made up of 15 amino acids. Here the CDR3 reads CASTLPHAVETEAFF. Here the CDR3 DNA reads TGTGCCAGTACCCTACCCCACGCAGTAGAAACTGAAGCTTTCTTT.

As for this clonotype: This could be a read error, since a much larger clone is one nucleotide away. This sequence joins TRBV7-9 and TRBJ2-3; possible D gene TRBD1, 6 bases. The CDR3 has 16 residues. CDR1 and CDR2 from the germline V gene are SEHNR and FQNEAQ (reference sequence). CDR3 region: CASSSKGIHRTDTQCF. Written as DNA, the CDR3 is TGTGCCAGCAGCTCCAAGGGGATCCACAGGACAGATACGCAGTGTTTT.

This clonotype was seen a handful of times. This chain uses TRBV2 with TRBJ2-3; TRBD2 matches at 12 bases. V lost 7 bases, J lost 4 bases, and 9 bases stayed unmatched. The CDR3 is 16 residues long. Germline V gene lookup returns CDR1 SNHLY and CDR2 FYNNEI. This chain's CDR3 is CASTKKLAGGSDTQYF. The DNA of the CDR3 is TGTGCCAGCACAAAAAAACTAGCGGGGGGCTCAGATACGCAGTATTTT.

This clonotype was recorded a few times. The V gene is TRBV27, the J gene TRBJ2-1, with 7 nucleotides matching TRBD2. Germline V gene lookup returns CDR1 MNHEY and CDR2 SMNVEV (reference sequence). This CDR3 contains 16 residues. V lost 7 bases, J lost 2 bases, and 11 bases stayed unmatched. The CDR3 loop reads CASTPLGGGTYNEQFF. As DNA, the CDR3 is TGTGCCAGCACCCCCCTGGGCGGGGGAACCTACAATGAGCAGTTCTTC.

V usage is TRBV7-8 and J usage is TRBJ2-3; TRBD2 is a possible D gene (5 bases). This CDR3 comprises 15 residues. In germline, CDR1 is SGHVS, CDR2 FQNEAQ. The V gene lost 5 bases and the J gene lost 0 bases, with 12 bases spanning the gap. This chain's CDR3 is CASSPRPSSTDTQYF. CDR3 DNA: TGTGCCAGCAGCCCGAGACCTAGCAGCACAGATACGCAGTATTTT. The entire variable domain, with the rest obtained from reference TRBV7-8 and TRBJ2-3, is as follows: GAGVSQSPRYKVAKRGQDVALRCDPISGHVSLFWYQQALGQGPEFLTYFQNEAQLDKSGLPSDRFFAERPEGSVSTLKIQRTQQEDSAVYLCASSPRPSSTDTQYFGPGTRLTVL.

In its sample, this clonotype was seen many times. The rearrangement joins TRBV7-6 to TRBJ2-3; 9 positions match TRBD2. The CDR3 is 17 amino acids. Per germline, CDR1 SGHVS and CDR2 FNYEAQ. With 0 bases clipped from V and 5 bases from J, the junction kept 9 bases outside the gene matches. The CDR3 spells CASSLAPLAGTGDTQYF. The DNA of the CDR3 is TGTGCCAGCAGCTTAGCCCCCCTAGCGGGGACTGGAGATACGCAGTATTTT.

V and J are TRBV5-6 and TRBJ1-5; the D is unclear. V was cut by 4 bases and J by 2 bases, with 10 bases left in between. The germline CDR1 and CDR2 sequences are SGHDT and YYEEEE. This CDR3 is built from 14 residues. The CDR3 here is CASSTGGRNQPQHF. The CDR3 nucleotides read TGTGCCAGCAGCACTGGTGGGCGCAATCAGCCCCAGCATTTT.

The CDR3 here is CASSPDRRTYEQYV. CDR3 DNA: TGTGCCAGCAGCCCAGACAGACGCACCTACGAGCAGTACGTC. The chain is built from TRBV13 and TRBJ2-7; D perhaps matches TRBD1 (5 bases). V lost 5 bases and J 2 bases, leaving 13 bases between the germline ends. The CDR3 spans 14 residues. Germline loops: CDR1 PRHDT, CDR2 FYEKMQ (reference sequence).